One and the same sample provided the 21 T cell receptor beta chains below, sequenced in a study of T cells in Graves' hyperthyroidism and ophthalmopathy (dated by TCRdb to about 2019). Preparation of the library involved multiplex PCR. Sequencing was performed on an Illumina HiSeq 2000. The TCR beta CDR3 regions were amplified from the RNA transcripts. For the first round of RT-PCR on the TCR CDR3, the HTBI primer set was used together with the Qiagen OneStep RT-PCR kit. Through fastp at Q25 and MiXCR, TCRdb rebuilt clones from the public reads, retaining in-frame beta chains. Under each unique CDR3 protein, matching rows form one entry showing the most common genes and DNA. The sample table shows some 250,000 distinct CDR3 sequences, and less than 15% are seen once. 13% of the sample is in the top ten clones. The sample consisted of blood. The receptor set was obtained from a woman between 40 and 50 years old with Graves' hyperthyroidism that later progressed to Graves' ophthalmopathy.

Ten or more counts support this clonotype. The chain combines TRBV6-1 with TRBJ1-5, with 7 bases fitting TRBD1. Germline V gene lookup returns CDR1 MNHNS and CDR2 SASEGT. This CDR3 comprises 13 residues. With 11 bases clipped from V and 5 bases from J, the junction kept 9 bases outside the gene matches. The CDR3 is CAGSTGLYQPQHF. CDR3 DNA: TGTGCCGGATCGACAGGGCTTTATCAGCCCCAGCATTTT.

V and J are TRBV5-1 and TRBJ2-5; no clear D. The germline CDR1 and CDR2 sequences are SGHRS and YFSETQ. The CDR3 length is 12 residues. Trimming removed 0 bases from V and 5 bases from J, with 5 bases in between. CDR3 sequence (DNA): TGCGCCAGCAGCTTGGCCTGGGAGACCCAGTACTTC. Protein product: CASSLAWETQYF.

This clonotype appeared many times. The chain combines TRBV28 with TRBJ1-1; D ambiguous. CDR3 length: 11 amino acids. The V gene lost 6 bases and the J gene lost 5 bases, with 7 bases spanning the gap. CDR1 MDHEN and CDR2 SYDVKM come from the germline V gene. The CDR3 spells CASSLRTEAFF. CDR3 nucleotide sequence: TGTGCCAGCAGCTTGAGGACTGAAGCTTTCTTT. The variable domain in full, completed from reference TRBV28 and TRBJ1-1, reads DVKVTQSSRYLVKRTGEKVFLECVQDMDHENMFWYRQDPGLGLRLIYFSYDVKMKEKGDIPEGYSVSREKKERFSLILESASTNQTSMYLCASSLRTEAFFGQGTRLTVV.

The rearrangement uses TRBV4-1 and TRBJ2-5, with D unresolved. V was clipped by 3 bases and J by 5 bases, with 10 bases between them. The CDR3 covers 13 residues. The germline CDR1 and CDR2 sequences are MGHRA and YSYEKL. CDR3 bases: TGCGCCAGCAGCCATACTGGGTGGGAGACCCAGTACTTC. Its protein product is CASSHTGWETQYF.

On this clonotype itself: One junction end does not reproduce the germline sequence, and a read error may be involved. This rearrangement joins TRBV5-1 to TRBJ2-1; 11 nucleotides line up with TRBD2. Germline CDR1 SGHRS, CDR2 YFSETQ. This CDR3 comprises 23 residues. This chain's CDR3 is CASGFRGLLGVTSGITSYNEQFF. Here the CDR3 DNA reads TGCGCCAGCGGCTTCAGAGGGTTGTTAGGGGTGACTAGCGGGATAACCTCCTACAATGAGCAGTTCTTC.

V and J are TRBV7-9 and TRBJ2-1; 9 nucleotides line up with TRBD2. The junction had 10 bases not matched to a gene; V was cut back by 1 base and J by 12 bases. The germline CDR1 and CDR2 sequences are SEHNR and FQNEAQ (reference sequence). CDR3 length: 15 amino acids. Here the CDR3 reads CASSLGGGRAIRQFF. The CDR3, as DNA: TGTGCCAGCAGCTTAGGTGGCGGGAGGGCCATTAGGCAGTTCTTC.

CDR3 sequence reads: CASSQTPGPTYEQYF. The CDR3, as DNA: TGCGCCAGCAGCCAAACCCCAGGGCCTACCTACGAGCAGTACTTC. The gene calls are TRBV4-1 and TRBJ2-7; D is perhaps TRBD1 (5 bases). CDR1 and CDR2 from the germline V gene are MGHRA and YSYEKL. V was pared by 2 bases and J by 2 bases, with 13 bases between. The CDR3 extends over 15 amino acids.

The chain employs TRBV7-8 and TRBJ2-2; D remains ambiguous. The CDR3 totals 18 residues. Trimming took 0 bases from V and 9 from J, leaving 23 bases between them. Per the germline V gene, CDR1 is SGHVS and CDR2 is FQNEAQ. DNA of the CDR3: TGTGCCAGCAGCTTAGCGTCCGGATCCTGGGGTGGGTTCCGGGAGCTGTTTTTT. Residues: CASSLASGSWGGFRELFF.

This clonotype showed up many times. The chain uses TRBV3-1 and TRBJ1-2; TRBD1 might be the D (6 bases). From germline, CDR1 is LGHDT and CDR2 YNNKEL (reference sequence). Trimming left V 4 bases short and J 5 bases short, with 14 bases between. The CDR3 is made up of 14 amino acids. In nucleotides, the CDR3 is TGTGCCAGCAGCCTAGAGACAGGACCATATGGCTACACCTTC. Translating gives CASSLETGPYGYTF.

This clonotype was recorded many times. This chain links TRBV6-1 with TRBJ1-1; D is possibly TRBD1 (5 bases). V lost 3 bases and J lost 1, with 15 bases in between. The CDR3 has 16 residues. Germline CDR1 is MNHNS and CDR2 is SASEGT. The CDR3: CASSDFIDRKNTEAFF. The DNA of the CDR3 is TGTGCCAGCAGTGATTTTATCGACAGAAAGAACACTGAAGCTTTCTTT.

This clonotype was seen many times. This chain connects TRBV29-1 to TRBJ2-5; tentatively, D is TRBD2 (6 bases). V was cut by 5 bases and J by 6 bases, with 16 bases left in between. Germline loops: CDR1 SQVTM, CDR2 ANQGSEA. This CDR3 contains 13 residues. The CDR3 loop is CSVKGQGGKTQYF. The CDR3 DNA follows: TGCAGCGTTAAAGGCCAGGGAGGAAAGACCCAGTACTTC.

This clonotype was detected only a few times. This rearrangement joins TRBV6-5 to TRBJ1-1; no clear D. Between the trimmed V and J ends, which lost 4 bases and 1 base, there was a span of 10 bases. The CDR3 length is 14 residues. From germline, CDR1 is MNHEY and CDR2 SVGAGI. DNA for the CDR3: TGTGCCAGCAGTTGGGGTTCGTCGAACACTGAAGCTTTCTTT. It translates to CASSWGSSNTEAFF.

This clonotype was observed at least ten times. The chain is built from TRBV7-3 and TRBJ2-1; 10 bases fit TRBD2. This CDR3 comprises 15 residues. After removal of 6 bases from V and 6 bases from J, the junction contained 8 bases not matched to a gene. Per germline, CDR1 SGHTA and CDR2 FQGTGA. The CDR3 sequence: CASSSLAGAPNEQFF. CDR3 coding DNA: TGTGCCAGCAGTTCTCTAGCGGGAGCCCCCAATGAGCAGTTCTTC.

This clonotype was observed at least ten times. This chain links TRBV11-2 with TRBJ2-1, with TRBD2 identical over 13 bases. The CDR3 has 19 residues. The V gene's germline CDR1 is SGHAT and CDR2 FQNNGV. V dropped 4 bases and J dropped 3; count of bases not matched to a gene: 12. The CDR3 is CASSSPRSLAGGRYNEQFF. The CDR3 region has the DNA TGTGCCAGCAGCTCGCCCCGCTCACTAGCGGGAGGGCGCTACAATGAGCAGTTCTTC.

The CDR3 is CASSEVTGAGTDTQYF. DNA of the CDR3: TGTGCCAGCAGTGAAGTTACAGGGGCCGGCACAGATACGCAGTATTTT. This chain connects TRBV6-1 to TRBJ2-3; the match to TRBD1 covers 7 bases. Per the germline V gene, CDR1 is MNHNS and CDR2 is SASEGT. This CDR3 is 16 amino acids long. Trimming at V came to 1 base and at J to 1 base, leaving 5 bases not matched to a gene.

This clonotype came up many times. The genes are TRBV28 and TRBJ1-3; TRBD1 aligns across 7 bases. The CDR3 length is 12 residues. V gave up 7 bases and J gave up 7 bases; unmatched junction bases: 4. Germline assignment: CDR1 MDHEN and CDR2 SYDVKM. CDR3 sequence: CASTEQGNTIYF. The CDR3 DNA sequence: TGTGCCAGCACCGAACAGGGGAACACCATATATTTT.

This clonotype was observed many times. The chain is built from TRBV5-1 and TRBJ2-7; 10 bases map to TRBD2. Trimming removed 2 bases from V and 0 bases from J; junction bases left unmatched: 2. CDR1 is SGHRS, CDR2 YFSETQ, per germline. The CDR3 is made up of 15 amino acids. CDR3 sequence reads: CASSFGTSDSYEQYF. The CDR3 DNA reads TGCGCCAGCAGCTTTGGGACTAGCGACTCCTACGAGCAGTACTTC.

The rearrangement links TRBV28 to TRBJ2-5, with D perhaps matching TRBD1 or TRBD2 (5 bases each). In germline, CDR1 is MDHEN, CDR2 SYDVKM. Between the trimmed V and J ends, which lost 6 bases and 5 bases, there was a span of 25 bases. The CDR3 runs to 17 residues. As DNA, the CDR3 is TGTGCCAGCAGGTTGGGACCACGGGGTTTTAGCCCGGAGACCCAGTACTTC. Protein sequence: CASRLGPRGFSPETQYF.

J is TRBJ2-7 and V is TRBV2, with D possibly being TRBD2 (6 bases). The germline V and J ends were trimmed by 0 bases and 2 bases, with 11 bases remaining between them. CDR3 length: 15 amino acids. CDR1 and CDR2 from the germline V gene are SNHLY and FYNNEI. The DNA of the CDR3 is TGTGCCAGCAGTGAAGCGCCTAGCGCGGCCTACGAGCAGTACTTC. This sequence encodes CASSEAPSAAYEQYF.

The sample holds many counts of this clonotype. The V gene is TRBV12-5, the J gene TRBJ2-3, with 10 nucleotides matching TRBD1. With 4 bases clipped from V and 3 bases from J, the junction kept 4 bases outside the gene matches. This CDR3 contains 15 residues. Germline V gives CDR1 LGHNT, CDR2 FRNRAP. For the CDR3, the DNA is TGTGCTAGTGGTTCCGGACAGGGGGAAACAGATACGCAGTATTTT. It translates to CASGSGQGETDTQYF.

This clonotype was detected ten times or more. The chain has TRBV7-3 and TRBJ2-5; 8 nucleotides match TRBD2. Per the germline V gene, CDR1 is SGHTA and CDR2 is FQGTGA. V dropped 5 bases and J dropped 0; count of bases not matched to a gene: 5. The CDR3 length is 15 residues. CDR3 DNA: TGTGCCAGCAGCCTGACTAGCGCCCACCAAGAGACCCAGTACTTC. Encoded protein: CASSLTSAHQETQYF.